The 17 T cell receptor beta chains below come from one sample, sequenced in a study of blood T cell repertoires in COVID-19. Only in-frame clones appear in the TCRdb table, and some are missing; sequencing was by immunoSEQ multiplex PCR. The sample carries tens of thousands of clones, around 80% recorded once. Sequencing input: peripheral blood. All receptors come from a man in his fifties or sixties with active or convalescent COVID-19.

This chain joins TRBV7-8 and TRBJ1-4; tentative D call: TRBD1 (6 bases). Trimming removed 3 bases from V and 8 bases from J, with 19 bases in between. CDR1 is SGHVS, CDR2 FQNEAQ, per germline. CDR3 length equals 16 residues. CDR3 protein: CASSFQQGNPGEKLFF. DNA of the CDR3: TGTGCCAGCAGCTTCCAACAGGGCAATCCTGGCGAAAAACTGTTTTTT.

The rearrangement joins TRBV7-9 to TRBJ2-5; TRBD2 matches 9 bases. The germline V gene encodes CDR1 SEHNR and CDR2 FQNEAQ (reference sequence). This CDR3 spans 15 amino acids. J gave up 3 bases and V 3 bases, and 5 bases lay outside the gene matches. CDR3 residues: CASSFGSGGKETQYF. The DNA for the CDR3 is TGTGCCAGCAGCTTCGGTAGCGGGGGTAAAGAGACCCAGTACTTC.

The chain links TRBV5-5 to TRBJ1-2; D unresolved. V dropped 0 bases and J dropped 3 bases, with 12 bases sitting between them. The CDR3 runs 15 residues. Germline lookup yields CDR1 SGHKS and CDR2 YYEKEE (reference sequence). The DNA of the CDR3 is TGTGCCAGCAGCTTGGAACAGAGTCCTTACTATGGCTACACCTTC. It translates to CASSLEQSPYYGYTF.

V usage is TRBV28 and J usage is TRBJ2-7; TRBD1 might be the D (6 bases). Germline V lookup: CDR1 MDHEN, CDR2 SYDVKM. V was clipped by 4 bases and J by 2 bases, with 9 bases between them. The CDR3 totals 13 residues. The CDR3 DNA follows: TGTGCCAGCAGTTCAGGGGCGACCTACGAGCAGTACGTC. Translating it yields CASSSGATYEQYV.

The V and J genes are TRBV5-4 and TRBJ1-6; a possible D gene is TRBD1 (5 bases). Germline V lookup: CDR1 SGHNT, CDR2 YYREEE (reference sequence). Trimming left V 0 bases short and J 6 bases short, with 13 bases between. This CDR3 has 16 amino acids. The CDR3 DNA follows: TGTGCCAGCAGCTTGGGGGGACTCATAAGTAATTCACCCCTCCACTTT. Translating it yields CASSLGGLISNSPLHF.

On this clone itself: This same CDR3 is encoded by further DNA sequences in the sample. V gene TRBV29-1 combines with J gene TRBJ1-5; the D is unclear. Germline assignment: CDR1 SQVTM and CDR2 ANQGSEA. V was clipped by 4 bases and J by 2 bases, with 6 bases between them. The length of the CDR3 is 12 residues. CDR3: CSVGGGNQPQHF. In DNA, the CDR3 is TGCAGCGTTGGGGGAGGCAATCAGCCCCAGCATTTT.

The CDR3 DNA is TGTGCCAGTAGTCCGCGACAGCGCACAGATACGCAGTATTTT. It encodes CASSPRQRTDTQYF. The rearrangement joins TRBV19 to TRBJ2-3, with D possibly TRBD1 on 5 matching bases. The CDR3 sequence is 14 residues long. Germline V gene sequence: CDR1 LNHDA, CDR2 SQIVND (reference sequence). Trimming stripped 5 bases from V and 1 base from J, with 10 bases between.

The V call is TRBV12-3 or TRBV12-4, the J call TRBJ2-2; 7 bases line up with TRBD1. V lost 5 bases, J lost 5 bases, and 2 bases stayed unmatched. The CDR3 contains 13 residues. CDR3 loop: CASSPGGTGELFF. The CDR3 DNA follows: TGTGCCAGCAGTCCAGGGGGAACCGGGGAGCTGTTTTTT.

This clone was seen only a few times. This chain joins TRBV6-5 and TRBJ2-5; maybe TRBD2 (6 bases). The CDR3 is made up of 13 amino acids. Trimming removed 6 bases from V and 1 base from J, with 9 bases in between. The V gene's germline CDR1 is MNHEY and CDR2 SVGAGI. CDR3 residues: CASRGGGQETQYF. In nucleotides, the CDR3 is TGTGCCAGCAGGGGGGGAGGCCAAGAGACCCAGTACTTC.

There are a few counts of this clone. This chain links TRBV6-2 or TRBV6-3 with TRBJ2-7; TRBD1 agrees at 10 bases. With 2 bases clipped from V and 6 bases from J, the junction kept 4 bases outside the gene matches. Germline values: CDR1 MNHEY, CDR2 SVGEGT. This CDR3 comprises 14 residues. CDR3 region: CASSYGQGGFEQYF. The DNA of the CDR3 is TGTGCCAGCAGTTACGGACAGGGGGGTTTCGAGCAGTACTTC.

The chain is built from TRBV14 and TRBJ2-2; 8 bases align to TRBD2. CDR1 and CDR2 (germline): SGHDN, FVKESK. This CDR3 spans 15 amino acids. The V segment lost 1 base and the J segment 5 bases; nucleotides outside the gene matches: 3. The CDR3 nucleotides are TGTGCCAGCAGCCAAGTACTAGCGGCAACCGGGGAGCTGTTTTTT. Translating it yields CASSQVLAATGELFF. Variable domain in full (rest from reference TRBV14 and TRBJ2-2): EAGVTQFPSHSVIEKGQTVTLRCDPISGHDNLYWYRRVMGKEIKFLLHFVKESKQDESGMPNNRFLAERTGGTYSTLKVQPAELEDSGVYFCASSQVLAATGELFFGEGSRLTVL.

In regard to this clone: Other DNA sequences from this sample encode an identical CDR3 as well. This chain links TRBV20-1 with TRBJ2-7; a weak D match, TRBD1 (5 bases). The CDR3 runs to 11 residues. Germline values: CDR1 DFQATT, CDR2 SNEGSKA (reference sequence). V was trimmed by 3 bases and J by 7 bases, leaving 10 bases between them. CDR3 region: CSASSGHEQYV. CDR3 sequence (DNA): TGCAGTGCTAGTTCAGGGCATGAGCAGTACGTC.

The rearrangement uses TRBV18 and TRBJ2-3; D call uncertain. This CDR3 is built from 13 residues. The germline V and J ends were trimmed by 3 bases and 4 bases, with 8 bases remaining between them. The V gene's germline CDR1 is KGHSH and CDR2 LQKENI. The CDR3 reads CASSPSFPDTQYF. The CDR3, as DNA: TGTGCCAGCTCACCGTCGTTCCCAGATACGCAGTATTTT. Complete variable domain (other parts from reference TRBV18 and TRBJ2-3): NAGVMQNPRHLVRRRGQEARLRCSPMKGHSHVYWYRQLPEEGLKFMVYLQKENIIDESGMPKERFSAEFPKEGPSILRIQQVVRGDSAAYFCASSPSFPDTQYFGPGTRLTVL.

V and J are TRBV6-5 and TRBJ1-1; 9 bases are a match to TRBD1. The J segment lost 7 bases and the V segment lost 11 bases, leaving 8 bases of the junction unmatched. CDR3 size: 12 residues. Looked up from germline, CDR1 is MNHEY and CDR2 is SVGAGI. CDR3 sequence: CAGQDRGFEAFF. CDR3 nucleotides: TGTGCCGGCCAGGACAGGGGATTTGAAGCTTTCTTT.

This clone showed up just once. V usage is TRBV6-6 and J usage is TRBJ2-2, with D possibly matching TRBD2 (6 bases). The CDR3 is 17 amino acids. V dropped 5 bases and J dropped 1 base, with 17 bases sitting between them. Per germline, CDR1 MNHNY and CDR2 SVGAGI (reference sequence). CDR3: CASSRSLNGGNTGELFF. The DNA for the CDR3 is TGTGCCAGCAGTCGTAGTTTGAACGGGGGGAACACCGGGGAGCTGTTTTTT.

The rearrangement uses TRBV27 and TRBJ1-2, with D possibly being TRBD1 (6 bases). From germline, CDR1 is MNHEY and CDR2 SMNVEV (reference sequence). Trimming shortened V by 0 bases and J by 4 bases, and 6 bases separated the two germline ends. This CDR3 contains 13 residues. The CDR3 loop is CASSLSGGYGYTF. DNA of the CDR3: TGTGCCAGCAGTTTATCAGGGGGCTATGGCTACACCTTC.

The V gene is TRBV28, the J gene TRBJ2-5; weak D call: TRBD2 (6 bases). Germline assignment: CDR1 MDHEN and CDR2 SYDVKM. V was pared by 6 bases and J by 1 base, with 21 bases between. CDR3 size: 17 residues. The CDR3 reads CASREPGRGYSQETQYF. DNA of the CDR3: TGTGCCAGCAGGGAACCGGGACGGGGGTATTCCCAAGAGACCCAGTACTTC.